This TCR beta chain was identified during a study of regulatory T cells in long-lasting Graves disease. The CDR3 spans 14 residues. V lost 6 bases and J 0 bases, leaving 11 bases between the germline ends. Germline-derived CDR1 and CDR2 are MGHRA and YSYEKL. Study outcomes and limitations: Researchers reported studying only peripheral blood, not thyroid tissue.

With regard to this clonotype: Its antigen is not known.

The authors built TCR beta libraries using iRepertoire HTBI primers and Arm-PCR of CDR3 regions. TCRdb redid the calling of the multiplex PCR reads with MiXCR, one entry per CDR3 protein. The data hold 430,000 or so distinct CDR3 sequences, with 20% to 25% observed a single time. The time point was: persistent/refractory GD, antithyroid drugs over 5 years with positive TRAb. Making the TCR library involved RNA that had been extracted from PBMCs. The sequenced sample was peripheral blood mononuclear cells (PBMCs), obtained when the disease was refractory, from a patient treated with antithyroid drugs. The chain employs TRBV4-1 and TRBJ1-2; D unresolved. The TCR sequence derives from a female donor with Graves disease. Here the CDR3 DNA reads TGCGCCAGCAGACCCGACGTTACTAACTATGGCTACACCTTC. Its protein product is CASRPDVTNYGYTF.